This TCR beta chain derives from a study of CD8 T cells in ankylosing spondylitis. Study-wide results and caveats: Clones tied to disease were said to be significantly enriched in matched ankylosing spondylitis synovial fluid. For ankylosing spondylitis blood, a TCR beta motif of about eight highly homologous variants appeared characteristic.

Molecular-barcoded quantitative 5'-RACE produced these TCR beta libraries. MiXCR was run by TCRdb on the 5' RACE reads, yielding one entry per CDR3 protein. Found here are 450,000 to 550,000 distinct CDR3 sequences, 5.3% of them singletons; the top ten hold roughly 3.5%. Trimming shortened V by 3 bases and J by 4 bases, and 9 bases separated the two germline ends. The CDR3 extends over 14 amino acids. Looked up from germline, CDR1 is SGHNT and CDR2 is YENEEA. For this clonotype: What it binds is unknown.

Material for sequencing was blood, either unsorted or a sorted T cell fraction (not recorded which). This receptor was identified in a male donor with ankylosing spondylitis. The chain employs TRBV11-3 and TRBJ2-2; TRBD2 might be the D (6 bases). The CDR3 sequence is CASSFRRGTGELFF. CDR3 DNA: TGTGCCAGCAGCTTTAGGAGGGGCACCGGGGAGCTGTTTTTT.